This T cell receptor (beta chain) stems from a study of radiotherapy plus CTLA-4 blockade in lung cancer. On the study more broadly: For 15% to 20% of patients, objective responses occurred, and about 30% had disease control.

Profiling relied on immunoSEQ multiplex PCR, and the TCRdb table lists in-frame clones only, not all of them. Of tens of thousands of clones detected, 79% appear once; the ten largest clones hold more than 8.5%. Note on this clone: Antigen: not known.

The study's findings and limits: Subsequent to radiotherapy plus ipilimumab, tumor-derived TCR clones underwent expansion in blood. Early clonal dynamics of blood T cells, together with interferon-beta, were reported as the best response predictor.

The study gave focal radiation plus ipilimumab CTLA-4 blockade to patients with chemo-refractory metastatic non-small-cell lung cancer. Between the trimmed V and J ends, which lost 2 bases and 1 base, there was a span of 6 bases. CDR1 MNHNS and CDR2 SASEGT come from the germline V gene. CDR3 length: 14 residues. The source material was peripheral blood, sampled from a patient treated with radiotherapy plus ipilimumab. The genes are TRBV6-1 and TRBJ1-3; no firm D call. The receptor comes from a human donor with non-small cell lung cancer who had a complete response to radiotherapy plus ipilimumab. CDR3 nucleotides: TGTGCCAGCAGTGAACCGGGGTCTGGAAACACCATATATTTT. It encodes CASSEPGSGNTIYF.